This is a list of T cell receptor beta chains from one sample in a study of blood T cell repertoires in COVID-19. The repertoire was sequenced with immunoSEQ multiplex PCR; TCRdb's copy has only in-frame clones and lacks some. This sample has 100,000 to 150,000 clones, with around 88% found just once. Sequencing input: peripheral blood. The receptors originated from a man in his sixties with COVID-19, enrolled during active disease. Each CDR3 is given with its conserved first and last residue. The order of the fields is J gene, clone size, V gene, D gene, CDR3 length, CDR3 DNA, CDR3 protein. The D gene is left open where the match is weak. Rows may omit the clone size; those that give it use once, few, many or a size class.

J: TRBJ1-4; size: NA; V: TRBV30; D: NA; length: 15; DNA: TGTGCCTGGAGTGTACGCGGGGGGTTACGTGAAAAACTGTTTTTT; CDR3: CAWSVRGGLREKLFF
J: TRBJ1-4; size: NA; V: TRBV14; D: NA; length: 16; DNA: TGTGCCAGCAGCCAAGCTGACAGAAAAAGGGGCGAAAAACTGTTTTTT; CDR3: CASSQADRKRGEKLFF
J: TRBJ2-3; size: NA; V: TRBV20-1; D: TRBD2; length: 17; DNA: TGCAGTGCTAGTTCCAGCGGGGGGGCCGGGGGCACAGATACGCAGTATTTT; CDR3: CSASSSGGAGGTDTQYF
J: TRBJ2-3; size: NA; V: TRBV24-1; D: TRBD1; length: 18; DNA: TGTGCCACCAGTGACCCAGCCCCGGGACAGGGAGTCACAGATACGCAGTATTTT; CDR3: CATSDPAPGQGVTDTQYF
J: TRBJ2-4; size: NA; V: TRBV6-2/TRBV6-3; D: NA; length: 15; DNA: TGTGCCAGCAGTCCATTGCCCTGGACAGAAAACATTCAGTACTTC; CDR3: CASSPLPWTENIQYF
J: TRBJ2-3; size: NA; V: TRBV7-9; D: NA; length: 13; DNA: TGTGCCAGCAGCCGGGAAGGGGGAGATACGCAGTATTTT; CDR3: CASSREGGDTQYF
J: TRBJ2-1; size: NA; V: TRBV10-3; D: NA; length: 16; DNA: TGTGCCATATCCCTAGCCCAAGTTCTAGTGGGCAGTGAGCAGTTCTTC; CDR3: CAISLAQVLVGSEQFF
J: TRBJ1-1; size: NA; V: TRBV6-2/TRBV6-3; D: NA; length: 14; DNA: TGTGCCAGCAGTCCGTCTGGGGGGAAAACTGAAGCTTTCTTT; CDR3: CASSPSGGKTEAFF
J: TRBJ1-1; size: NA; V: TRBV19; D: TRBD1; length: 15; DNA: TGTGCCAGTAAACTACAGGGGGCGCTGATCACTGAAGCTTTCTTT; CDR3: CASKLQGALITEAFF
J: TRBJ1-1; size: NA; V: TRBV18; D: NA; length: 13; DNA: TGTGCCAGCTCACCTACAGGGAACCCTGAAGCTTTCTTT; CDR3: CASSPTGNPEAFF
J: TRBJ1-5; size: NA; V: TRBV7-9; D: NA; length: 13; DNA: TGTGCCAGCACAAACAAAAACAATCAGCCCCAGCATTTT; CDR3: CASTNKNNQPQHF
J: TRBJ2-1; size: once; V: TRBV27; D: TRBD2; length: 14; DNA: TGTGCCAGCAGTAGGGCGGGGGACTACAATGAGCAGTTCTTC; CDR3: CASSRAGDYNEQFF
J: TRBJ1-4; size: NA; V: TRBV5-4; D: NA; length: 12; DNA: TGTGCCAGCAGCTTGCCGGATGAAAAACTGTTTTTT; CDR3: CASSLPDEKLFF
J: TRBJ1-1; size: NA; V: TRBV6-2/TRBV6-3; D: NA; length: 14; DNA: TGTGCCAGCAGTTCCCTCCCTGTGGGAGCTGAAGCTTTCTTT; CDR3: CASSSLPVGAEAFF
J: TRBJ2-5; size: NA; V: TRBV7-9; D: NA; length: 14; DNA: TGTGCCAGCAGACTCGACGGGGTCCAAGAGACCCAGTACTTC; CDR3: CASRLDGVQETQYF
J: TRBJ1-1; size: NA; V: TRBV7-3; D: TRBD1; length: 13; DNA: TGTGCCAGCAGCCCGGGACAGGCCACTGAAGCTTTCTTT; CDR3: CASSPGQATEAFF
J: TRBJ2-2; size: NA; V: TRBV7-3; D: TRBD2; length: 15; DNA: TGTGCCAGCAGCTTAATGGGGAGGGACACCGGGGAGCTGTTTTTT; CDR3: CASSLMGRDTGELFF
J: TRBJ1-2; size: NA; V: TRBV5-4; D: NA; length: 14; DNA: TGTGCCACCAACAGGCTCCCTTTTAACTATGGCTACACCTTC; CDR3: CATNRLPFNYGYTF
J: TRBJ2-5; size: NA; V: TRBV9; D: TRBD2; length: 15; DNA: TGTGCCAGCAGCCCCCGGACTAGCGGGGGGGAGACCCAGTACTTC; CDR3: CASSPRTSGGETQYF
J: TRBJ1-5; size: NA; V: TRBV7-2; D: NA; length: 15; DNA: TGTGCCAGCAGCTTAACGTCAGTAAGCAATCAGCCCCAGCATTTT; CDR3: CASSLTSVSNQPQHF
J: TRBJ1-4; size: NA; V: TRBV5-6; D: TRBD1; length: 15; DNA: TGTGCCAGCAGGATTAGACAGGGGGATAATGAAAAACTGTTTTTT; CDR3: CASRIRQGDNEKLFF
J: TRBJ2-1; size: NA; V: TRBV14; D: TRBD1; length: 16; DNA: TGTGCCAGCAGCCAATTGGGGACAGGGCGAGGGAATGAGCAGTTCTTC; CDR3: CASSQLGTGRGNEQFF
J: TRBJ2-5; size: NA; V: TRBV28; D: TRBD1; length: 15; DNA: TGTGCCAGCAGTTTATCCGGGACAGGACAAGAGACCCAGTACTTC; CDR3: CASSLSGTGQETQYF
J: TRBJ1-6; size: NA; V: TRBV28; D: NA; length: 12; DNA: TGTGCCAGCAGCCGAGTTTTTTCACCCCTCCACTTT; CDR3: CASSRVFSPLHF
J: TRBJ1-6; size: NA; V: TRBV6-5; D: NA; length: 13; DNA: TGTGCCAGCAACCTTCTAGGCGGTTCACCCCTCCACTTT; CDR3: CASNLLGGSPLHF
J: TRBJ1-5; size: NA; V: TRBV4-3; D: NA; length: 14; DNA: TGCGCCAGCAGCCAAGATTCCGTGAATCAGCCCCAGCATTTT; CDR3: CASSQDSVNQPQHF
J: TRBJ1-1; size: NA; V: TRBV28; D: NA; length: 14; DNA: TGTGCCAGCAGGCCGCGGGGATTGAACACTGAAGCTTTCTTT; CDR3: CASRPRGLNTEAFF
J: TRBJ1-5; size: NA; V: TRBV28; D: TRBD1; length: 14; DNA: TGTGCCAGCGTTATGGGACAGAGCAATCAGCCCCAGCATTTT; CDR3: CASVMGQSNQPQHF
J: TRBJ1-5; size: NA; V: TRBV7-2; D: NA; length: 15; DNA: TGTGCCAGCAGCTCACAGGAGTATAGCAATCAGCCCCAGCATTTT; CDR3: CASSSQEYSNQPQHF
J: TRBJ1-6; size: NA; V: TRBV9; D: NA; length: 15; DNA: TGTGCCAGCAGCGCCGCGGACAGAACCAATTCACCCCTCCACTTT; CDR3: CASSAADRTNSPLHF
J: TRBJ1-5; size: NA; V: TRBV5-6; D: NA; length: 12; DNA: TGTGCCAGCAGCGAGGCGAATCAGCCCCAGCATTTT; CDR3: CASSEANQPQHF
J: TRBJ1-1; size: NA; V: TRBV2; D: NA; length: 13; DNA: TGTGCCAGCCTACTGCCCATTAACACTGAAGCTTTCTTT; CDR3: CASLLPINTEAFF
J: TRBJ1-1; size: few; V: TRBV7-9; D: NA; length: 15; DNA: TGTGCCAGCAGCTTGACACCAGGGTTCAACACTGAAGCTTTCTTT; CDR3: CASSLTPGFNTEAFF
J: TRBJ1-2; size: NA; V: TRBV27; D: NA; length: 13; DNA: TGTGCCAGCAGTTTAAGGGACGGGAGGGGCTACACCTTC; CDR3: CASSLRDGRGYTF
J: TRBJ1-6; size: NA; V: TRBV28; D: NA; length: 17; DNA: TGTGCCAGCAGGCCCCTTCGGGGCGGGGGAGGTAATTCACCCCTCCACTTT; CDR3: CASRPLRGGGGNSPLHF
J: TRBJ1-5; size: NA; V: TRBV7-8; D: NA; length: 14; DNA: TGTGCCAGCAGCCTTGGACAGCGCAATCAGCCCCAGCATTTT; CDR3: CASSLGQRNQPQHF
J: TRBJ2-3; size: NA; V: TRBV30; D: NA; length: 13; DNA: TGTGCCTGGAGTGGGGACTCCACAGATACGCAGTATTTT; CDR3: CAWSGDSTDTQYF
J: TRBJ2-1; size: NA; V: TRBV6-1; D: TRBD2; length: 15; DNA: TGTGCCAGCAGTGACCCTAGCGGGGTACTCAATGAGCAGTTCTTC; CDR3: CASSDPSGVLNEQFF
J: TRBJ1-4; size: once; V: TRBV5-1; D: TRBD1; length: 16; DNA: TGCGCCAGCAGCCTGACAGGGGGCCCGGCTAATGAAAAACTGTTTTTT; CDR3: CASSLTGGPANEKLFF
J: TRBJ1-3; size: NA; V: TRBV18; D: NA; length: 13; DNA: TGTGCCAGCCTAGAAGGCTCTGGAAACACCATATATTTT; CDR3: CASLEGSGNTIYF
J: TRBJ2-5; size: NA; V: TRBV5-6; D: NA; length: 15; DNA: TGTGCCAGCAGCTTTGGGGGGAATCGCCAAGAGACCCAGTACTTC; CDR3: CASSFGGNRQETQYF
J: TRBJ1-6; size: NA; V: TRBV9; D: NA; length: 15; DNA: TGTGCCAGCAGCGTAGATCGAGGCAGCGCCTCACCCCTCCACTTT; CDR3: CASSVDRGSASPLHF
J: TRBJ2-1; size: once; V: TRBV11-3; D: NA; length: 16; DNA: TGTGCCAGCAGCAAAACCACGGGACTTACTTACAATGAGCAGTTCTTC; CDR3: CASSKTTGLTYNEQFF